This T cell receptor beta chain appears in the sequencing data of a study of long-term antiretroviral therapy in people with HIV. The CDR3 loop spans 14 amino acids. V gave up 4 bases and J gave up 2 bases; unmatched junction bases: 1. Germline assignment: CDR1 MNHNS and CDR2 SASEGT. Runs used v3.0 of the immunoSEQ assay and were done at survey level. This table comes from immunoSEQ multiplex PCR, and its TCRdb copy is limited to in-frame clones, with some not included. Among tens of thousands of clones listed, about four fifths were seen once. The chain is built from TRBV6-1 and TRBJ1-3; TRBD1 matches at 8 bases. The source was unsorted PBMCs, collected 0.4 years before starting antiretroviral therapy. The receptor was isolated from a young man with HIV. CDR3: CASSVDRAGNTIYF. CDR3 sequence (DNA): TGTGCCAGCAGTGTGGACAGGGCTGGAAACACCATATATTTT.